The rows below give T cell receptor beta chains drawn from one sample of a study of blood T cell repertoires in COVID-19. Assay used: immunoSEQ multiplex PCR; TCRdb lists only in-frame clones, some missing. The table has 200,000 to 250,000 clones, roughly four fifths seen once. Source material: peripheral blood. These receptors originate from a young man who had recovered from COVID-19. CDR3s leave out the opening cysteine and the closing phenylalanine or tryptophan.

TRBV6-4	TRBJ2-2	ASSTGNTGELF
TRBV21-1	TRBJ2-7	ANGEAGLHEQY
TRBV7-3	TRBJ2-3	ASSLTLNPTDTQY
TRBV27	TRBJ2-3	ASRTLRQGGLSDTQY
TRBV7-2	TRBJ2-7	ASSADLAGGRYYEQY
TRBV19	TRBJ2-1	ASRPQGARGNEQF
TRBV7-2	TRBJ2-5	ASSQNLGLHQETQY
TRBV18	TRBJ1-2	ASSPPSLRGGYT
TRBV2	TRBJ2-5	ASSTRTKETQY
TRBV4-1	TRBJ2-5	ASSQGDTTETQY
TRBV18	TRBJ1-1	ASSWTGAGTGTEAF
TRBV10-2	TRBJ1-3	ASSEHSGSGNTIY
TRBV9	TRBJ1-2	ASSVEGQSRYGYT
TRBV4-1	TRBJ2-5	ASSQEGAGLETQY
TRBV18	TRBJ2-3	ASSPLPRADTQY
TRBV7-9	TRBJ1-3	ASSPDSYSGNTIY
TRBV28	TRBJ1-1	ASSSGQANTEAF
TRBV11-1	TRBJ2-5	ASSFLAGAETQY
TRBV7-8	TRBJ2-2	ASSAYRDRRGNTGELF
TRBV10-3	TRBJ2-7	AISESGISEQY
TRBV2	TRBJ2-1	ASRNREGYNEQF
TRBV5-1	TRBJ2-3	ASSFHRDRGIFLDTQY
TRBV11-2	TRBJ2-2	ASSLVRDRVYTGELF
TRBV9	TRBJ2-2	ASSAQQGNAGELF
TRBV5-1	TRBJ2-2	ASSLEGANAGELF
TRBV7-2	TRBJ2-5	ASSLGGRGTQY
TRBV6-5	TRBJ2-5	AIHITPETQY
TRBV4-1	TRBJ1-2	ASSQGRTGSTGYT
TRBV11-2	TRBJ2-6	ANAGGAAGANVLT
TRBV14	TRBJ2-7	ATSTGGGADQQY
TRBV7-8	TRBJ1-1	ASSLPAPGAF
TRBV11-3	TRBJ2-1	ASSLGRGGNEQF
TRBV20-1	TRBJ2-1	SASWAGAVSNEQF
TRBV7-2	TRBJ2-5	ASSPSETQY
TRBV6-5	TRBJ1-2	ASSYSPGQGARGYT
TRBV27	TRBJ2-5	ASSLSVAGRSKTQY
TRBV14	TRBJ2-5	ASSHEGRGTQY
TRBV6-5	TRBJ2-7	ASSYLREPAYEQY
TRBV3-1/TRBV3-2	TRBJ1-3	ASSQVWTYSGNTIY
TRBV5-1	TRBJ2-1	ASSRTSGSGGNEQF
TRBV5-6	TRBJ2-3	ASKLAGALTDTQY
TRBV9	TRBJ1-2	ASSHPKHGQKNYGYT
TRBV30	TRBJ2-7	AWPGRRQGGCEQY
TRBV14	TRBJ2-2	ASSREGTHTGELF
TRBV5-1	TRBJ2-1	ASSLRQGEGRISINEQF
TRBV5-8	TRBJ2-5	ASSLAWTGRQETQY
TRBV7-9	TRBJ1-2	ASGQSLPQAGYT
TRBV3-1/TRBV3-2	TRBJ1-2	ASSQDVGGGYT
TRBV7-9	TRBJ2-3	ASSYGTGGSDTQY
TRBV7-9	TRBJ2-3	ASSIMASGGGADTQY
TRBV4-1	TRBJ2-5	ASSRLGTVQETQY